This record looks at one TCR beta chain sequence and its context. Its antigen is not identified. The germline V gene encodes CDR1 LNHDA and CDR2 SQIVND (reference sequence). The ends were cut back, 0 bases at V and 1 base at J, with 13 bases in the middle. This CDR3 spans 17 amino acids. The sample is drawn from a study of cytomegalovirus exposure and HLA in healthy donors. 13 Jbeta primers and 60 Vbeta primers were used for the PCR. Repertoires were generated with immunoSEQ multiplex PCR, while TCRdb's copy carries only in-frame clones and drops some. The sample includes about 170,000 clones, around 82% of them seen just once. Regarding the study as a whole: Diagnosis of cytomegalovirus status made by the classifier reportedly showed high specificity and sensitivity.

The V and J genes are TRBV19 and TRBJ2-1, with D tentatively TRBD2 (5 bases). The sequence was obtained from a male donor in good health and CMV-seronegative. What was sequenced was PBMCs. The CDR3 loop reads CASSIDPLRTSYNEQFF. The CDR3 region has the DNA TGTGCCAGTAGTATAGATCCCCTCCGGACTTCCTACAATGAGCAGTTCTTC.